The TCR beta chain described here comes from a study of beta chain features in type 1 diabetes. Whole-study results and caveats: TCRB CDR3 length was moderately but significantly reduced in all four CD4+ subsets of Type 1 diabetes patients.

This CDR3 contains 14 residues. Germline CDR1 and CDR2: LNHDA and SQIVND (reference sequence). Losses at the gene ends were 7 bases for V and 5 bases for J; bases not matched to a gene: 10. Sequencing targeted expressed TCRB transcripts, as all isolated RNA had been reverse transcribed. The repertoire was sequenced with immunoSEQ multiplex PCR; TCRdb's copy has only in-frame clones and lacks some. The profile shows about 710,000 clones, over 12% of them singletons. A remark on this clone: Its antigen is still unknown.

The gene calls are TRBV19 and TRBJ2-5; 7 positions match TRBD2. This TCR derives from a man aged 18-30 years with type 1 diabetes. The sequenced sample consisted of naive CD4+ T cells from blood. CDR3 bases: TGTGCCAGTACGAGAGGTGCGGGGGTTGAGACCCAGTACTTC. As protein: CASTRGAGVETQYF.